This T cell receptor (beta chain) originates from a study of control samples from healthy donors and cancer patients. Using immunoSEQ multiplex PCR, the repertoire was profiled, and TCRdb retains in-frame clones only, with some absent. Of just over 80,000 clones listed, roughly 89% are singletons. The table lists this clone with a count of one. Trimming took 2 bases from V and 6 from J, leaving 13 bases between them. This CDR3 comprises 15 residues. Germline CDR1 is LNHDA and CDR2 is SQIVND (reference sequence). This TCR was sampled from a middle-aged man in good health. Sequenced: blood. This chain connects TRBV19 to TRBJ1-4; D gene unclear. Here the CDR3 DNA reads TGTGCCAGTAGTATAAGATGGGCTCGGGATGAAAAACTGTTTTTT. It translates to CASSIRWARDEKLFF.